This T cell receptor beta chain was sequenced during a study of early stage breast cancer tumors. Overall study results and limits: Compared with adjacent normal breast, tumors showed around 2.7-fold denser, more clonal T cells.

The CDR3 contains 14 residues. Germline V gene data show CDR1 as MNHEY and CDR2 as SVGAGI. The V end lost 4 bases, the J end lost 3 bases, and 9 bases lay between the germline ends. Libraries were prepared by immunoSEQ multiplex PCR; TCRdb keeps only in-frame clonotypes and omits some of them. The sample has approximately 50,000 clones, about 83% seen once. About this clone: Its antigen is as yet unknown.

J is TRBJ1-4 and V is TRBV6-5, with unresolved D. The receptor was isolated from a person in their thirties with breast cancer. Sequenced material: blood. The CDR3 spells CASSFGGSNEKLFF. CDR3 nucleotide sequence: TGTGCCAGCAGTTTCGGAGGTTCTAATGAAAAACTGTTTTTT.